This T cell receptor (beta chain) is from a study of cytomegalovirus exposure and HLA in healthy donors. About the research overall: Most donors, approximately 82% of 398 genotyped, fell in the Caucasian-associated ancestry cluster.

This PCR relied on a set of 60 Vbeta primers and 13 Jbeta primers. Only in-frame clones appear in the TCRdb table, and some are missing; sequencing was by immunoSEQ multiplex PCR. Of over 65,000 clones in the sample, about 68% are singletons; the top ten hold 6.9%. Study findings and constraints: In a later analysis, donors in an Asian-associated ancestry cluster reportedly had fewer N-insertions in productive TCRs than the cohort mean. Across donors, most TCRs were seen rarely, yet some public ones were widespread. Presence/absence analyses supposed approximately even sequencing depth among donors.

Germline V gene lookup returns CDR1 LNHDA and CDR2 SQIVND (reference sequence). The CDR3 is 17 amino acids. The V segment lost 2 bases and the J segment 0 bases; nucleotides outside the gene matches: 7. Points on this clone: Its antigen is currently unknown.

The V and J genes are TRBV19 and TRBJ1-2; 9 bases align to TRBD1. The receptor's source is a woman between 45 and 60 years old in good health and CMV-seropositive. Material: PBMCs. CDR3 sequence: CASSIPERQGANYGYTF. CDR3 nucleotides: TGTGCCAGTAGTATACCAGAACGACAGGGGGCTAACTATGGCTACACCTTC.